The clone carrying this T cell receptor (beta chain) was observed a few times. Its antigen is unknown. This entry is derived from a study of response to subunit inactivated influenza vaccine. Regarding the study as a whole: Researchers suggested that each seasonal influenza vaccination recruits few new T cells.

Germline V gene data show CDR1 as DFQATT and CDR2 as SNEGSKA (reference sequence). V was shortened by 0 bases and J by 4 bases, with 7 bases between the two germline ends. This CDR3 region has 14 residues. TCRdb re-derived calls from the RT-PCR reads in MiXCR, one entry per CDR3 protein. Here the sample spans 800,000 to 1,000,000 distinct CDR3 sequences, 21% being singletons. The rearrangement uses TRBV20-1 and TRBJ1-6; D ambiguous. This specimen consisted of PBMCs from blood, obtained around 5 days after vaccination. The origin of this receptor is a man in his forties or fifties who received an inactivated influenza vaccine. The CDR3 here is CSARDSEYNSPLHF. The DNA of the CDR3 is TGCAGTGCTAGAGATAGCGAGTATAATTCACCCCTCCACTTT.